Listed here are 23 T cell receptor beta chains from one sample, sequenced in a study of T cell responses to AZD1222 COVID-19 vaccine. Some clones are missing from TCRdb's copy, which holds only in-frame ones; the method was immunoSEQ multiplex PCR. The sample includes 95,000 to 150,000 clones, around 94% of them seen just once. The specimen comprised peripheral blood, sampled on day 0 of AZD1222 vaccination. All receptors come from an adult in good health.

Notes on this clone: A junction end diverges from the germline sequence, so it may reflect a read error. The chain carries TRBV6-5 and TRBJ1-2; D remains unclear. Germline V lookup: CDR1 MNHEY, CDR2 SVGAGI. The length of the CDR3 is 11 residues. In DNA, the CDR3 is TGTGCCAGCAACCCCGGTACAGTCCTAAACTTC. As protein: CASNPGTVLNF.

CDR3 nucleotides: TGTGCCAGCAGCTTAGATTGGGTTGAGATAGCGGGAGGTGAGCAGTTCTTC. Translation gives CASSLDWVEIAGGEQFF. J is TRBJ2-1 and V is TRBV11-2, with 10 bases that match TRBD2. With 0 bases clipped from V and 9 bases from J, the junction kept 11 bases outside the gene matches. Germline V lookup: CDR1 SGHAT, CDR2 FQNNGV. The CDR3 loop spans 17 amino acids.

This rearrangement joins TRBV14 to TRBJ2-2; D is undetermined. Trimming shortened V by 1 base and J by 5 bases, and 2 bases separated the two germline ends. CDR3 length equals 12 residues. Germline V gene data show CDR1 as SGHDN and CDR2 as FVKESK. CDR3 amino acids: CASSQGTGELFF. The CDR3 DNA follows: TGTGCCAGCAGCCAAGGGACCGGGGAGCTGTTTTTT.

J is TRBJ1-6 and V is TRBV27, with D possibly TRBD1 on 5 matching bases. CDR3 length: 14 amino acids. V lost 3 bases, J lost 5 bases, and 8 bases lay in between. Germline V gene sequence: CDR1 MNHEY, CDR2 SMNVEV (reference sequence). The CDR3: CASSLDIHNSPLHF. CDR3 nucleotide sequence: TGTGCCAGCAGTTTGGACATTCATAATTCACCCCTCCACTTT.

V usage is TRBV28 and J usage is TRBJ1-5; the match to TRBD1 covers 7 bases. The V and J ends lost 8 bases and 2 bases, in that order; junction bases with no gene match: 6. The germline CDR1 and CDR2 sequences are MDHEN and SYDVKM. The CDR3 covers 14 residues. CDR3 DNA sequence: TGTGCCAGCCACTACGACAGGGGCAATCAGCCCCAGCATTTT. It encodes CASHYDRGNQPQHF.

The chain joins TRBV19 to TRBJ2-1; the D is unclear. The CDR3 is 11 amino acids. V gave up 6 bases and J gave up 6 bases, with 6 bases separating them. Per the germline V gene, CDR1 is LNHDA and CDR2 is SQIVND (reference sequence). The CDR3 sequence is CASRALNEQFF. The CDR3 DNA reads TGTGCCAGTAGAGCGCTCAATGAGCAGTTCTTC.

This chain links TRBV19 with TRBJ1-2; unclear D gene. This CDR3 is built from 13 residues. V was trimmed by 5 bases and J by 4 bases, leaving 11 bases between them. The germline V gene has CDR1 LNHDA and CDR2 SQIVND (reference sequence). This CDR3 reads CASSPPSGYGYTF. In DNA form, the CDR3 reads TGTGCCAGTAGTCCCCCAAGTGGCTATGGCTACACCTTC.

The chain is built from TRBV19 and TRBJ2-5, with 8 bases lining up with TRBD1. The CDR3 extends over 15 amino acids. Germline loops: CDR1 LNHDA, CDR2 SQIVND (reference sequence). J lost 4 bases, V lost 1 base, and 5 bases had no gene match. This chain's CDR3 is CASSIVAQGGETQYF. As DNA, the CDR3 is TGTGCCAGTAGTATAGTGGCACAGGGGGGAGAGACCCAGTACTTC.

The CDR3 nucleotides read TGTGCCAGCAGTTTTTCTCGGGTAGGGGAGCAGTACTTC. It is translated as CASSFSRVGEQYF. The rearrangement uses TRBV27 and TRBJ2-7; D gene unclear. Trimming stripped 3 bases from V and 7 bases from J, with 13 bases between. Per the germline V gene, CDR1 is MNHEY and CDR2 is SMNVEV (reference sequence). The CDR3 extends over 13 amino acids.

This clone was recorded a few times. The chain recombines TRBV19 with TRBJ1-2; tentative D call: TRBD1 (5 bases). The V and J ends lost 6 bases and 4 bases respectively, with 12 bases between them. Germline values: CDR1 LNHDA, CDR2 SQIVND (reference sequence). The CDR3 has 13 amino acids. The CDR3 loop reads CASSPGASYGYTF. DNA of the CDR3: TGTGCCAGTAGCCCCGGGGCTTCCTATGGCTACACCTTC.

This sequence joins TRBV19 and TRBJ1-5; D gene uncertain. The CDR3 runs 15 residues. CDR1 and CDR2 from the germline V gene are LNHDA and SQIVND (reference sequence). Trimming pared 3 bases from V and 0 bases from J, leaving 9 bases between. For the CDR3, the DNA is TGTGCCAGTAGTATGGGGAGGGTTAGCAATCAGCCCCAGCATTTT. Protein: CASSMGRVSNQPQHF.

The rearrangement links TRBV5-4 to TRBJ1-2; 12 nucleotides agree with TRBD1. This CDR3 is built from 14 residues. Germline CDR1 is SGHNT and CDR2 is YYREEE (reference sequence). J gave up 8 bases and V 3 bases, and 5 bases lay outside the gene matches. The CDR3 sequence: CASSSGQGARGYTF. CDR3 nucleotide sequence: TGTGCCAGCAGCTCGGGACAGGGGGCGAGAGGCTACACCTTC.

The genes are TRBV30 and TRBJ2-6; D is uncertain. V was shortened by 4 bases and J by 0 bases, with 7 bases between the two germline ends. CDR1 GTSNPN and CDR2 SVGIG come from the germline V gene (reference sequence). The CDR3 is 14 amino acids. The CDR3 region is CAWTSFSGANVLTF. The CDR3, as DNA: TGTGCCTGGACCTCTTTCTCTGGGGCCAACGTCCTGACTTTC.

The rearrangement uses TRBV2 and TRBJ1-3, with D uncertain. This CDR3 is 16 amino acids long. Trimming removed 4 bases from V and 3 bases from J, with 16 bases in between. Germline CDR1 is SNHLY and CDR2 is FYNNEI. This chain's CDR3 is CASSATDPRNGNTIYF. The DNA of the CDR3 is TGTGCCAGCAGTGCAACCGACCCCCGTAATGGAAACACCATATATTTT.

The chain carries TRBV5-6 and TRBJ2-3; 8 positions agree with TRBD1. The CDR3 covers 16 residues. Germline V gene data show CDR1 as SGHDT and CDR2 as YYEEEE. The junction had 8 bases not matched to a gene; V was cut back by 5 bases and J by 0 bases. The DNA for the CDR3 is TGTGCCAGCAGGGGTCAGGGGGCTTCAAGCACAGATACGCAGTATTTT. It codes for CASRGQGASSTDTQYF.

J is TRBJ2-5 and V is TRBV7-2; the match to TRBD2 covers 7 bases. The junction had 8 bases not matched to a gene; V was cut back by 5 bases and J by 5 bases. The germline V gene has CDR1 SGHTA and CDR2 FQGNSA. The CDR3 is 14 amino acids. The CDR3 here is CASSPQRGRETQYF. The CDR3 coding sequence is TGTGCCAGCAGCCCCCAGCGGGGTCGGGAGACCCAGTACTTC.

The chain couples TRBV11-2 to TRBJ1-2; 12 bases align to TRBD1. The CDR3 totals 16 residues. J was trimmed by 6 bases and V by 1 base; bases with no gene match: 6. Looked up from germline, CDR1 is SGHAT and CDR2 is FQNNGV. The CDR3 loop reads CASSLGGGQGANGYTF. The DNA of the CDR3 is TGTGCCAGCAGCTTAGGTGGGGGACAGGGGGCAAATGGCTACACCTTC.

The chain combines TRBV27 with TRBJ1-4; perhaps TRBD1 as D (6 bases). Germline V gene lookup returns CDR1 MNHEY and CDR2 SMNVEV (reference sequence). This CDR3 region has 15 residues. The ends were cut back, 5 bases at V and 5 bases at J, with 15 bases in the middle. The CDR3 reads CASSRRAGVNEKLFF. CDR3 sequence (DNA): TGTGCCAGCAGTAGGCGGGCAGGGGTAAATGAAAAACTGTTTTTT. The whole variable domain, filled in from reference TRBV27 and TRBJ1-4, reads EAQVTQNPRYLITVTGKKLTVTCSQNMNHEYMSWYRQDPGLGLRQIYYSMNVEVTDKGDVPEGYKVSRKEKRNFPLILESPSPNQTSLYFCASSRRAGVNEKLFFGSGTQLSVL.

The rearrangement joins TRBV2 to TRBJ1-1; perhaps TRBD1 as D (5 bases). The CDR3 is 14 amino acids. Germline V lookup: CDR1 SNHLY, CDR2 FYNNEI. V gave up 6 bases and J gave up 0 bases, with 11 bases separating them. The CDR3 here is CASSGDFLNTEAFF. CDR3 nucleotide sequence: TGTGCCAGCAGCGGGGACTTCCTGAACACTGAAGCTTTCTTT.

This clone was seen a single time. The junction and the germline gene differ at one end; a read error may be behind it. The CDR3 region has the DNA TGTGCTAGCAGCTTGGGTTTCGGCGGGAGCACCGGGGAGCTGTTTTTT. This translates into CASSLGFGGSTGELFF. The J gene is TRBJ2-2, the V gene TRBV5-4; 7 bases match TRBD2. Germline assignment: CDR1 SGHNT and CDR2 YYREEE (reference sequence). The CDR3 is made up of 16 amino acids.

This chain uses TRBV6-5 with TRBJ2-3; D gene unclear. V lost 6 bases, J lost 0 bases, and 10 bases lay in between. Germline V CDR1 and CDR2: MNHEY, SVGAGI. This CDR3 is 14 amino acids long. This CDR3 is CASRLPTSTDTQYF. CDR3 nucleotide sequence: TGTGCCAGCAGATTGCCCACTAGCACAGATACGCAGTATTTT.

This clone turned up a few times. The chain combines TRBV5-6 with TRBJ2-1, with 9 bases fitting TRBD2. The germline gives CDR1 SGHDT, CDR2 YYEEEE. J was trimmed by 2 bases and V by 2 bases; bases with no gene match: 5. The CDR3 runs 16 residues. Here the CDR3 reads CASSFSGGRTYNEQFF. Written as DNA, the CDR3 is TGTGCCAGCAGCTTCAGCGGGGGGCGTACCTACAATGAGCAGTTCTTC. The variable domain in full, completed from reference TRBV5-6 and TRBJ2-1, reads DAGVTQSPTHLIKTRGQQVTLRCSPKSGHDTVSWYQQALGQGPQFIFQYYEEEERQRGNFPDRFSGHQFPNYSSELNVNALLLGDSALYLCASSFSGGRTYNEQFFGPGTRLTVL.

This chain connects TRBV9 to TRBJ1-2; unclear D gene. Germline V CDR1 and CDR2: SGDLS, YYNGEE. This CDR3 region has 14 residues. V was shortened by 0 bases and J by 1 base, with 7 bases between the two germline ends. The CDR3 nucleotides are TGTGCCAGCAGCGTAGGTGACCATAACTATGGCTACACCTTC. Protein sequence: CASSVGDHNYGYTF.